A single sample is the source of the 3 T cell receptor beta chains below, sequenced in a study of blood T cell repertoires in COVID-19. Here immunoSEQ multiplex PCR was the method, and the copy in TCRdb shows in-frame clones only, minus some. In the table there are 250,000 to 350,000 clones, around 89% of which are singletons. Sequencing input: peripheral blood. The source of these receptors is a woman between 55 and 75 years old with acute or convalescent COVID-19.

Comment on this clone: The same CDR3 is also encoded by other DNA sequences in this sample. The chain employs TRBV15 and TRBJ2-7; 7 nucleotides align to TRBD1. CDR1 and CDR2 (germline): LNHNV, YYDKDF (reference sequence). V lost 0 bases, J lost 4 bases, and 3 bases stayed unmatched. The CDR3 has 14 residues. The CDR3 reads CATSRDRGNYEQYF. The DNA for the CDR3 is TGTGCCACCAGCAGAGACAGGGGGAATTACGAGCAGTACTTC.

The rearrangement uses TRBV28 and TRBJ1-5, with D perhaps TRBD1 (5 bases). CDR1 is MDHEN and CDR2 is SYDVKM in the germline V gene. V lost 7 bases and J 0 bases, leaving 16 bases between the germline ends. The CDR3 loop spans 16 amino acids. The CDR3 sequence: CASKIRAVPSNQPQHF. For the CDR3, the DNA is TGTGCCAGCAAAATCAGGGCCGTCCCTAGCAATCAGCCCCAGCATTTT.

The rearrangement uses TRBV6-5 and TRBJ1-1; 11 positions match TRBD1. The CDR3 has 16 amino acids. Germline V gives CDR1 MNHEY, CDR2 SVGAGI. V lost 3 bases to trimming and J lost 4 bases; unmatched junction nucleotides: 7. The CDR3 spells CASSYRTGTGGTEAFF. CDR3 DNA: TGTGCCAGCAGTTATCGGACCGGGACAGGGGGCACTGAAGCTTTCTTT.